This TCR beta chain was documented in a study of T cells of healthy individuals. V trimming: 2 bases; J trimming: 5 bases; junction bases outside the gene matches: 8. Germline V gene lookup returns CDR1 MNHEY and CDR2 SVGAGI. CDR3 length: 16 amino acids. This clonotype was detected a few times. One entry per CDR3 protein results from TCRdb running MiXCR on the 5' RACE reads. The profile shows 60,000 to 70,000 distinct CDR3 sequences, about a sixth of them singletons. The source of this sequence is a human donor in good health. The V and J genes are TRBV6-5 and TRBJ2-1; 8 bases align to TRBD2. Written as DNA, the CDR3 is TGTGCCAGCAGTTACGAAGGACTAGCTCCAAACAATGAGCAGTTCTTC. Amino acid sequence: CASSYEGLAPNNEQFF.